A selection of T cell receptor beta chains follows, all from one sample in a study of STAT5B mutations in CD4+ large granular lymphocyte leukemia. Assay: immunoSEQ multiplex PCR; the TCRdb copy retains only in-frame clones and omits some. The data hold about 4,900 clones, with 88% observed a single time. Sample: PBMCs. Every receptor here comes from a man aged 35-49 years with CD4+ T-cell large granular lymphocyte leukemia. The CDR3 runs from the conserved cysteine through the conserved F or W. A D gene is named only where the DNA matches it firmly. Only some rows state a clone size, as once, few, many or a class for expanded clones.

clone_size d_call v_call cdr3_aa
- TRBD1 TRBV5-1 CASSLDRGNTEAFF
- TRBD2 TRBV13 CASSSWVAGGEETQYF
few - TRBV19 CATKSGPSTEAFF
- TRBD1 TRBV5-4 CASSRESGTARTDTQYF
- - TRBV29-1 CSVAPHLRTGEGYTF
- - TRBV5-1 CASSSDPNVRGEQYF
once - TRBV2 CASRGLGAYGGYTF
- TRBD1 TRBV30 CAWMGQGVSYSPLHF
- - TRBV5-1 CASSLEQGGYGYTF
- TRBD1 TRBV7-6 CASSLRTGGPGELFF
- - TRBV28 CASSLTGDYYNEQFF
- - TRBV6-6 CASSLAGLDNSPLHF
- - TRBV30 CAWSENWGDYQPQHF
- TRBD1 TRBV13 CASSLYPGQGFGGYTF
- - TRBV7-2 CASSEGGGAYEQYF
- - TRBV5-1 CASSTIGDTGELFF
- - TRBV6-1 CASTRDGAYEQYF
- - TRBV7-9 CASGINQETQYF
medium-sized - TRBV19 CASSIGGQIYTEAFF
- - TRBV18 CASSLSRTRANTEAFF
- - TRBV11-2 CASSTLTGSRSGNTIYF
once TRBD1 TRBV30 CAWRAISRDRGNTIYF
- - TRBV11-3 CASSQGGGEQFF
- TRBD1 TRBV7-9 CASSPLTGDNEQFF
once - TRBV28 CATFDRSHTEAFF
- - TRBV7-2 CASSLDIGSTEAFF
- - TRBV7-2 CASSRGAGIYEQYF
- - TRBV19 CASGTTPASNQPQHF
once - TRBV5-6 CASSLGYEQYF
- - TRBV12-5 CASGLVLGRTNYGYTF
- - TRBV7-9 CASSPQGTELNEQFF
- - TRBV6-1 CASSEGRASEAFF
- TRBD2 TRBV6-5 CASSDTSGAYEQYF
- - TRBV2 CASRMDGNTIYF
- - TRBV29-1 CSVDTGANVLTF
once - TRBV6-5 CASTTRDNSYEQYF